The 14 T cell receptor beta chains in this list originate from one sample, sequenced in a study of blood T cell repertoires in COVID-19. The assay was immunoSEQ multiplex PCR, and TCRdb's table has in-frame clones only and misses some. The repertoire has about 220,000 clones, roughly 85% of them found once; the top ten carry more than 4.5%. Sequenced: PBMCs or T cells enriched from blood (not recorded which). The receptors here all came from a woman aged 50 to 65 who had been exposed to COVID-19.

The chain combines TRBV10-3 with TRBJ2-3, with 7 bases aligning to TRBD1. Germline V CDR1 and CDR2: ENHRY, SYGVKD. The CDR3 contains 14 residues. V lost 6 bases, J lost 2 bases, and 5 bases stayed unmatched. CDR3 sequence (DNA): TGTGCCATCAGGGGGGACAGTTACACAGATACGCAGTATTTT. It encodes CAIRGDSYTDTQYF.

The genes are TRBV5-6 and TRBJ1-6; TRBD1 matches 8 bases. The CDR3 totals 14 residues. With 2 bases clipped from V and 8 bases from J, the junction kept 3 bases outside the gene matches. From germline, CDR1 is SGHDT and CDR2 YYEEEE. The CDR3 DNA reads TGTGCCAGCAGCTTACCGGGACAGGATTCACCCCTCCACTTT. It codes for CASSLPGQDSPLHF.

This clone showed up just once. This chain connects TRBV30 to TRBJ2-2; TRBD1 matches at 8 bases. CDR1 GTSNPN and CDR2 SVGIG come from the germline V gene (reference sequence). This CDR3 region has 16 residues. The V and J ends lost 3 bases and 5 bases, in that order; junction bases with no gene match: 11. This CDR3 is CAWSVVKGTGTGELFF. Here the CDR3 DNA reads TGTGCCTGGAGCGTCGTTAAAGGGACAGGAACCGGGGAGCTGTTTTTT.

The chain is built from TRBV6-2 or TRBV6-3 and TRBJ1-6; the D is unclear. CDR1 and CDR2 (germline): MNHEY, SVGEGT. The V end was cut by 2 bases, the J end by 8 bases, with 10 bases between. The CDR3 is 14 residues long. The DNA of the CDR3 is TGTGCCAGCAGTTACCTCTCCCTTGATTCACCCCTCCACTTT. Amino acids: CASSYLSLDSPLHF.

The V call is TRBV4-2, the J call TRBJ2-2, with TRBD1 identical over 7 bases. With V trimmed by 4 bases and J by 1 base, 3 bases remained unmatched. Germline V gene data show CDR1 as LGHNA and CDR2 as YNFKEQ. The CDR3 is 15 residues long. The CDR3 reads CASSPQGRNTGELFF. DNA for the CDR3: TGTGCCAGCAGCCCACAGGGGAGGAACACCGGGGAGCTGTTTTTT.

The table lists this clone with a few counts. The chain is built from TRBV2 and TRBJ1-5; D might be TRBD1 (5 bases). V was clipped by 6 bases and J by 0 bases, with 15 bases between them. This CDR3 is 16 amino acids long. Germline V gene data show CDR1 as SNHLY and CDR2 as FYNNEI. This CDR3 is CASRWGSGGSNQPQHF. CDR3 nucleotides: TGTGCCAGCAGGTGGGGTTCCGGGGGTAGCAATCAGCCCCAGCATTTT.

V is TRBV19 and J is TRBJ1-1; 7 bases line up with TRBD1. The CDR3 is 13 residues long. The junction had 8 bases not matched to a gene; V was cut back by 7 bases and J by 6 bases. The germline gives CDR1 LNHDA, CDR2 SQIVND (reference sequence). CDR3 DNA: TGTGCCAGTACCTCGTGGCAGGGGGCTGAAGCTTTCTTT. Protein product: CASTSWQGAEAFF.

This chain uses TRBV7-8 with TRBJ1-5, with no clear D. Trimming stripped 2 bases from V and 1 base from J, with 12 bases between. This CDR3 has 16 amino acids. Germline V lookup: CDR1 SGHVS, CDR2 FQNEAQ. The CDR3 region is CASSLTVLRSNQPQHF. In nucleotides, the CDR3 is TGTGCCAGCAGCTTAACGGTCCTCCGAAGCAATCAGCCCCAGCATTTT.

The V and J genes are TRBV28 and TRBJ1-2; tentative D call: TRBD1 (5 bases). The CDR3 is made up of 15 amino acids. Germline V CDR1 and CDR2: MDHEN, SYDVKM. V was clipped by 5 bases and J by 3 bases, with 16 bases between them. The DNA for the CDR3 is TGTGCCAGCAGTAAAGCAGGGATTACACACTATGGCTACACCTTC. Translation gives CASSKAGITHYGYTF.

This sequence joins TRBV5-1 and TRBJ2-1; TRBD2 aligns across 10 bases. After removal of 4 bases from V and 10 bases from J, the junction contained 8 bases not matched to a gene. The V gene's germline CDR1 is SGHRS and CDR2 YFSETQ. CDR3 length: 14 amino acids. CDR3 bases: TGCGCCAGCAGCCCCGGGACTAGCGAAAGGGAGCAGTTCTTC. Amino acid sequence: CASSPGTSEREQFF. Full variable domain (missing parts from reference TRBV5-1 and TRBJ2-1): KAGVTQTPRYLIKTRGQQVTLSCSPISGHRSVSWYQQTPGQGLQFLFEYFSETQRNKGNFPGRFSGRQFSNSRSEMNVSTLELGDSALYLCASSPGTSEREQFFGPGTRLTVL.

The gene calls are TRBV4-1 and TRBJ1-3; D is unresolved. Germline CDR1 reads MGHRA; CDR2 reads YSYEKL. Between the trimmed V and J ends, which lost 4 bases and 7 bases, there was a span of 5 bases. CDR3 length: 11 amino acids. The DNA for the CDR3 is TGCGCCAGCAGCCGCGGCAACACCATATATTTT. Residues: CASSRGNTIYF.

In this sample, this clone turned up once. The chain recombines TRBV19 with TRBJ2-1; TRBD2 matches at 11 bases. Germline-derived CDR1 and CDR2 are LNHDA and SQIVND (reference sequence). V shed 5 bases and J 3 bases; nucleotides not matched to a gene: 3. The CDR3 totals 15 residues. The CDR3 DNA follows: TGTGCCAGTAGTGCGACTAGCGGGGTCTACAATGAGCAGTTCTTC. Protein sequence: CASSATSGVYNEQFF.

The CDR3 DNA follows: TGTGCCATCAGTGTACTAGCGGGGGGGACCAATGAGCAGTTCTTC. Its translation: CAISVLAGGTNEQFF. The chain combines TRBV10-3 with TRBJ2-1; TRBD2 agrees at 13 bases. J was trimmed by 6 bases and V by 4 bases; bases with no gene match: 3. The CDR3 has 15 amino acids. The germline V gene encodes CDR1 ENHRY and CDR2 SYGVKD.

The rearrangement uses TRBV7-8 and TRBJ2-7; no definite D call. The germline gives CDR1 SGHVS, CDR2 FQNEAQ. This CDR3 has 16 amino acids. Trimming took 1 base from V and 2 from J, leaving 15 bases between them. The CDR3 loop reads CASSLGAQILPYEQYF. For the CDR3, the DNA is TGTGCCAGCAGCTTAGGAGCACAGATCTTGCCCTACGAGCAGTACTTC.